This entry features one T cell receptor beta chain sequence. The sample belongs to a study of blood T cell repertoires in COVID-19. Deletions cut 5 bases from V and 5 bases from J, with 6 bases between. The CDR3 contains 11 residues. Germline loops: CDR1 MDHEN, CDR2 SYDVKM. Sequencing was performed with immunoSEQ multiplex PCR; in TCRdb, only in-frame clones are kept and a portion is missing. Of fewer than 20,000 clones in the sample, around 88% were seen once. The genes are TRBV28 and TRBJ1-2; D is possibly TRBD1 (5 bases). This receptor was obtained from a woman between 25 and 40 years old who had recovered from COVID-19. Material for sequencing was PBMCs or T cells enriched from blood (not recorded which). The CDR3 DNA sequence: TGTGCCAGCAGTCCAGGGTATGGCTACACCTTC. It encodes CASSPGYGYTF.